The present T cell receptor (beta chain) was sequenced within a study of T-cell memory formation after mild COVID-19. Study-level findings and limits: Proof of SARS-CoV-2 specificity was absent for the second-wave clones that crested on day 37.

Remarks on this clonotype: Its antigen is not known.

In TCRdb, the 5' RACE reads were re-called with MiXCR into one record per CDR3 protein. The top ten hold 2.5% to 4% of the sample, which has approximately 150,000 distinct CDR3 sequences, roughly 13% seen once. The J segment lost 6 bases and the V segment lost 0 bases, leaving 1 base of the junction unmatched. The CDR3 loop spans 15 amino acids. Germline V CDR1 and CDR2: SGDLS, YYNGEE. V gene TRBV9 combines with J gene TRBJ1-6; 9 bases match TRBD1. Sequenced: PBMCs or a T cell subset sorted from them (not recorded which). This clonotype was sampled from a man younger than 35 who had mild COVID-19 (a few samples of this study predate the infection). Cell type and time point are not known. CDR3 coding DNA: TGTGCCAGCAGCGTAGGGGGACAGGGTAATTCACCCCTCCACTTT. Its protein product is CASSVGGQGNSPLHF.